Reported below is one TCR beta chain. No antigen is known for it. Researchers ran the PCR with 60 Vbeta and 13 Jbeta primers. Using immunoSEQ multiplex PCR, the repertoire was profiled, and TCRdb retains in-frame clones only, with some absent. The sample has around 150,000 clones; 75% to 80% are singletons. This entry is derived from a study of cytomegalovirus exposure and HLA in healthy donors. From germline, CDR1 is DFQATT and CDR2 SNEGSKA (reference sequence). CDR3 length: 11 residues. The V end was cut by 6 bases, the J end by 5 bases, with 7 bases between. General study results and limits: Another analysis was done later, and it associated 15,000 to 20,000 TCR beta sequences with HLA alleles at 0.05 false discovery rate. V- and J-gene trimming of TCR beta was linked (in a later analysis) to a missense DCLRE1C variant. Researchers catalogued about 150 TCR beta chains as cytomegalovirus-associated.

Sequenced: PBMCs. This chain links TRBV20-1 with TRBJ2-2; unclear D gene. The source is a woman aged 45-59 years in good health and CMV-seropositive. CDR3 residues: CSAEATGELFF. The DNA of the CDR3 is TGCAGTGCAGAAGCTACCGGGGAGCTGTTTTTT.